These T cell receptor beta chains were read from a single sample in a study of cytomegalovirus exposure and HLA in healthy donors. Using immunoSEQ multiplex PCR, the repertoire was profiled, and TCRdb retains in-frame clones only, with some absent. Among roughly 50,000 clones listed, approximately 90% were seen once. The sample comprised PBMCs. These receptors all stem from a woman between 18 and 29 years old in good health and CMV-seropositive. Each CDR3 is given with its conserved first and last residue. D genes are given only for firm matches. Rows give clone size only sometimes, using once, few, many, or a class for an expanded clone.

d_call j_call clone_size v_call cdr3_aa cdr3_nt
NA TRBJ2-7 once TRBV7-3 CASSYPGTEQYF TGTGCCAGCAGCTACCCCGGGACAGAGCAGTACTTC
NA TRBJ1-6 NA TRBV7-2 CASSLALVMDNSPLHF TGTGCCAGCAGCTTAGCGCTAGTGATGGATAATTCACCCCTCCACTTT
NA TRBJ1-2 NA TRBV19 CASSEGTPSYGYTF TGTGCCAGTAGTGAGGGAACCCCGAGCTATGGCTACACCTTC
NA TRBJ2-7 NA TRBV30 CAWSPRGGRVYEQYF TGTGCCTGGAGTCCTCGAGGAGGGCGAGTGTACGAGCAGTACTTC
NA TRBJ2-3 few TRBV4-1 CASSQLKLATFTDTQYF TGCGCCAGCAGCCAACTAAAACTAGCCACCTTCACAGATACGCAGTATTTT
NA TRBJ1-2 NA TRBV9 CASSLTGTHYGYTF TGTGCCAGCAGCCTAACAGGGACCCACTATGGCTACACCTTC
TRBD1 TRBJ2-3 NA TRBV2 CASRSTGEGTDTQYF TGTGCCAGCAGAAGCACAGGGGAAGGGACAGATACGCAGTATTTT
NA TRBJ1-5 medium-sized TRBV9 CASSVGSGNQPQHF TGTGCCAGCAGCGTAGGTTCAGGCAATCAGCCCCAGCATTTT
TRBD1 TRBJ2-7 NA TRBV7-2 CASSYQTGLGYEQYF TGTGCCAGCAGCTATCAGACAGGGCTAGGCTACGAGCAGTACTTC
TRBD2 TRBJ2-1 NA TRBV4-3 CASSQTLRRLAGDDSSYNEQFF TGCGCCAGCAGCCAGACGCTACGGAGACTAGCGGGGGATGACAGCTCCTACAATGAGCAGTTCTTC
NA TRBJ1-2 NA TRBV25-1 CASSPPGGGYTF TGTGCCAGCAGCCCACCGGGTGGTGGCTACACCTTC
TRBD1 TRBJ2-1 NA TRBV27 CASSLRVPGTGFYNEQFF TGTGCCAGCAGTTTAAGGGTTCCCGGGACAGGTTTCTACAATGAGCAGTTCTTC
NA TRBJ2-7 NA TRBV27 CASSSLSYEQYF TGTGCCAGCAGTTCCCTCTCCTACGAGCAGTACTTC
NA TRBJ1-1 NA TRBV18 CASSGAVNTEAFF TGTGCCAGCTCAGGGGCGGTGAACACTGAAGCTTTCTTT
NA TRBJ2-1 NA TRBV5-1 CASVEPGYNEQFF TGCGCCAGCGTGGAACCGGGCTACAATGAGCAGTTCTTC
TRBD1 TRBJ2-1 NA TRBV12-5 CASGSNRGLTHNEQFF TGTGCTAGTGGTTCAAACAGGGGATTGACACACAATGAGCAGTTCTTC
NA TRBJ1-1 NA TRBV4-1 CASSQDIQGPAFF TGCGCCAGCAGCCAAGACATACAGGGTCCGGCTTTCTTT
TRBD1 TRBJ1-3 once TRBV7-8 CASSPLRQGRGNTIYF TGTGCCAGCAGCCCCCTCAGACAGGGAAGGGGAAACACCATATATTTT
NA TRBJ2-2 once TRBV4-3 CASSQDHQGWTGELFF TGCGCCAGCAGCCAAGATCACCAGGGATGGACCGGGGAGCTGTTTTTT
TRBD2 TRBJ2-5 NA TRBV5-4 CASSPRTSGVGKETQYF TGTGCCAGCAGCCCCCGGACTAGCGGGGTGGGCAAAGAGACCCAGTACTTC
NA TRBJ1-1 NA TRBV5-1 CASSMGGQGAEAFF TGCGCCAGCAGCATGGGGGGCCAAGGGGCTGAAGCTTTCTTT
NA TRBJ2-3 NA TRBV7-8 CASSSRLGADTQYF TGTGCCAGCAGCTCCCGTTTGGGAGCAGATACGCAGTATTTT
NA TRBJ2-1 NA TRBV9 CASSADLGRNEQFF TGTGCCAGCAGCGCAGATCTTGGCAGGAATGAGCAGTTCTTC
TRBD1 TRBJ2-7 NA TRBV27 CASSQDRGRYEQYF TGTGCCAGCAGTCAAGACAGGGGCCGCTACGAGCAGTACTTC
TRBD1 TRBJ1-1 NA TRBV29-1 CSVVPGGGGTEAFF TGCAGCGTTGTCCCAGGGGGCGGTGGCACTGAAGCTTTCTTT
NA TRBJ2-7 NA TRBV9 CASSEGGLEGEQYF TGTGCCAGCAGCGAGGGGGGGCTTGAGGGCGAGCAGTACTTC
TRBD1 TRBJ2-7 once TRBV6-1 CATSETGSQQYF TGTGCCACCTCCGAGACAGGGAGTCAGCAGTACTTC
NA TRBJ2-7 NA TRBV6-5 CASSFNPDSYEQYF TGTGCCAGCAGTTTCAACCCGGACAGCTACGAGCAGTACTTC
TRBD2 TRBJ2-1 NA TRBV5-1 CATSGTSGANEQFF TGCGCCACCTCCGGGACTAGCGGGGCGAATGAGCAGTTCTTC
TRBD1 TRBJ1-6 NA TRBV12-5 CASGTGQGYNSPLHF TGTGCTAGTGGTACAGGACAGGGGTATAATTCACCCCTCCACTTT
NA TRBJ1-2 NA TRBV2 CASSRIGGSNYGYTF TGTGCCAGCAGTAGGATTGGCGGGTCTAACTATGGCTACACCTTC
NA TRBJ2-7 few TRBV7-9 CASSFRDTEYF TGTGCCAGCAGCTTCCGGGACACGGAGTACTTC
TRBD2 TRBJ2-3 NA TRBV27 CASSSRLAVDTQYF TGTGCCAGCAGTTCAAGACTAGCGGTAGATACGCAGTATTTT
TRBD1 TRBJ1-3 NA TRBV7-2 CASSSRTGSGNTIYF TGTGCCAGCAGCTCAAGGACAGGCTCTGGAAACACCATATATTTT
NA TRBJ1-2 NA TRBV9 CASSVVKGVANYGYTF TGTGCCAGCAGCGTAGTAAAGGGGGTCGCTAACTATGGCTACACCTTC
TRBD2 TRBJ2-3 once TRBV7-6 CASSPRPRLAEITDTQYF TGTGCCAGCAGCCCACGGCCCCGACTAGCGGAGATCACAGATACGCAGTATTTT
NA TRBJ1-1 NA TRBV30 CAWNMNTEAFF TGTGCCTGGAATATGAACACTGAAGCTTTCTTT
TRBD1 TRBJ2-3 NA TRBV6-6 CASSYGQGETDTQYF TGTGCCAGCAGTTATGGGCAGGGGGAAACAGATACGCAGTATTTT
TRBD1 TRBJ2-2 NA TRBV7-2 CASSFQTGVRTGELFF TGTGCCAGCAGCTTTCAGACAGGGGTTCGCACCGGGGAGCTGTTTTTT
NA TRBJ1-2 NA TRBV10-3 CAIDKAGFGGYTF TGTGCCATAGATAAAGCAGGGTTCGGGGGCTACACCTTC
TRBD2 TRBJ2-5 NA TRBV19 CASSAGGAHVTQYF TGTGCCAGTTCAGCGGGGGGGGCCCATGTGACCCAGTACTTC
NA TRBJ1-1 NA TRBV19 CASSSHDSMNTEAFF TGTGCCAGTAGTAGTCACGACTCCATGAACACTGAAGCTTTCTTT
TRBD1 TRBJ1-1 NA TRBV6-6 CASSNTGQPGVAFF TGTGCCAGCAGTAACACGGGACAGCCTGGGGTAGCTTTCTTT
NA TRBJ1-1 NA TRBV5-4 CASSRIGRAGDEAFF TGTGCCAGCAGCAGAATTGGTAGGGCGGGGGATGAAGCTTTCTTT
NA TRBJ1-2 NA TRBV19 CASSIMENYGYTF TGTGCCAGTAGTATTATGGAGAACTATGGCTACACCTTC
NA TRBJ2-7 once TRBV30 CAWRLQGSYEQYF TGTGCCTGGAGATTACAGGGATCCTACGAGCAGTACTTC
NA TRBJ2-1 NA TRBV18 CASSPLTAGSGARIHEQFF TGTGCCAGCTCACCACTCACAGCGGGATCAGGGGCTCGAATCCATGAGCAGTTCTTC
NA TRBJ1-5 NA TRBV19 CASSPGGSGQPQHF TGTGCCAGTAGTCCGGGGGGTTCGGGTCAGCCCCAGCATTTT
TRBD1 TRBJ2-5 NA TRBV30 CAWSIDRAETQYF TGTGCCTGGAGTATCGACAGGGCAGAGACCCAGTACTTC
TRBD1 TRBJ1-1 once TRBV18 CASSQDRAEAFF TGTGCCAGCTCACAAGACAGGGCTGAAGCTTTCTTT
TRBD1 TRBJ1-2 once TRBV7-3 CASSLGTGSSVYTF TGTGCCAGCAGCCTTGGGACAGGGAGTAGTGTCTACACCTTC
TRBD1 TRBJ2-2 NA TRBV5-1 CASSYDRGYTGELFF TGCGCCAGCAGCTACGACAGGGGGTACACCGGGGAGCTGTTTTTT
NA TRBJ2-5 once TRBV5-1 CASSLGPSYQETQYF TGCGCCAGCAGCTTGGGGCCTTCGTACCAAGAGACCCAGTACTTC
NA TRBJ1-2 NA TRBV6-5 CASSRDSIGYTF TGTGCCAGCAGTCGTGACAGTATCGGCTACACCTTC
TRBD1 TRBJ2-7 once TRBV9 CASSVAPGQGVYEQYF TGTGCCAGCAGCGTAGCCCCGGGACAGGGGGTCTACGAGCAGTACTTC
NA TRBJ2-7 NA TRBV2 CASSNDRQSSYEQYF TGTGCCAGCAGTAATGACAGGCAGAGCTCCTACGAGCAGTACTTC
TRBD1 TRBJ1-2 NA TRBV6-1 CASSEVAGGNGYTF TGTGCCAGCAGTGAAGTTGCAGGGGGGAATGGCTACACCTTC
NA TRBJ2-7 few TRBV5-1 CASSLQGSIGYEQYF TGCGCCAGCAGCCTACAGGGAAGTATTGGCTACGAGCAGTACTTC
NA TRBJ2-3 NA TRBV21-1 CASMGGLAGCKDTQYF TGTGCCAGCATGGGGGGACTAGCGGGGTGCAAAGATACGCAGTATTTT
TRBD1 TRBJ1-5 NA TRBV6-6 CASSYNQGAGNQPQHF TGTGCCAGCAGTTACAACCAGGGGGCGGGCAATCAGCCCCAGCATTTT